The 9 T cell receptor beta chains below all came from one sample that was sequenced in a study of CD8+ T cells in alopecia areata (dated by TCRdb to the late 2010s). Libraries were built with the immunoSEQ multiplex PCR assay. For TCR sequencing, RNA was extracted from every sample and reverse transcribed into cDNA to serve as template. TCRdb took over this immuneACCESS table, retaining in-frame rearrangements with V and J assigned. Such tables are incomplete; in checked studies, under half of the missing clones stem from an unresolved V gene, and the remainder is unexplained. This sample holds 90,000 to 100,000 clones; around 45% were observed only once. The ten largest make up 1% to 1.5% of the sample. Sequencing was performed on CD4+ T cells sorted from blood. The source is a human donor with alopecia areata.

The chain combines TRBV4-1 with TRBJ2-7; 8 bases are shared with TRBD2. Germline CDR1 MGHRA, CDR2 YSYEKL. This CDR3 has 15 residues. The V segment lost 2 bases and the J segment 6 bases; nucleotides outside the gene matches: 9. In DNA form, the CDR3 reads TGCGCCAGCAGCCAACGACTAGCGAACCCCTCCGAGCAGTACTTC. Residues: CASSQRLANPSEQYF.

V usage is TRBV27 and J usage is TRBJ2-7; D gene ambiguous. Trimming left V 7 bases short and J 1 base short, with 17 bases between. The CDR3 runs 15 residues. Per the germline V gene, CDR1 is MNHEY and CDR2 is SMNVEV (reference sequence). CDR3 in amino acids: CASTRTRAASYEQYF. The CDR3 nucleotides are TGTGCCAGCACAAGAACCCGGGCCGCTTCCTACGAGCAGTACTTC.

V usage is TRBV20-1 and J usage is TRBJ2-2; no firm D call. This CDR3 region has 11 residues. V was trimmed by 4 bases and J by 7 bases, leaving 7 bases between them. CDR1 and CDR2 from the germline V gene are DFQATT and SNEGSKA (reference sequence). The CDR3 reads CSATQSGELFF. In DNA, the CDR3 is TGCAGTGCTACCCAAAGCGGGGAGCTGTTTTTT.

The chain links TRBV5-1 to TRBJ2-3; D perhaps matches TRBD1 (6 bases). The CDR3 is 18 residues long. The V end was cut by 4 bases, the J end by 4 bases, with 25 bases between. Germline CDR1 SGHRS, CDR2 YFSETQ. CDR3 loop: CASSGGLKQGGWADTQYF. The CDR3 DNA is TGCGCCAGCAGCGGCGGATTGAAACAGGGCGGGTGGGCAGATACGCAGTATTTT.

This clone turned up a few times. The rearrangement uses TRBV18 and TRBJ2-5; D remains unclear. The V end lost 6 bases, the J end lost 1 base, and 9 bases lay between the germline ends. The CDR3 length is 13 residues. The germline CDR1 and CDR2 sequences are KGHSH and LQKENI. For the CDR3, the DNA is TGTGCCAGCTCGGGGTCAGCCCAAGAGACCCAGTACTTC. Translating it yields CASSGSAQETQYF.

This clone has only a few counts. The chain employs TRBV28 and TRBJ2-7; D uncertain. Germline CDR1 and CDR2: MDHEN and SYDVKM. The ends were cut back, 2 bases at V and 6 bases at J, with 17 bases in the middle. The CDR3 contains 15 residues. The CDR3 loop is CASSLLEKALGEQYF. CDR3 in DNA: TGTGCCAGCAGTTTACTGGAAAAGGCCCTTGGCGAGCAGTACTTC.

The sample holds a few counts of this clone. The CDR3 protein is CASSLTLNTEAFF. As DNA, the CDR3 is TGTGCCAGCAGCTTAACCCTGAACACTGAAGCTTTCTTT. The V call is TRBV7-9, the J call TRBJ1-1, with unresolved D. The germline gives CDR1 SEHNR, CDR2 FQNEAQ (reference sequence). The CDR3 totals 13 residues. The V and J ends lost 2 bases and 0 bases respectively, with 4 bases between them. The full variable domain, its missing parts supplied by reference TRBV7-9 and TRBJ1-1, is DTGVSQNPRHKITKRGQNVTFRCDPISEHNRLYWYRQTLGQGPEFLTYFQNEAQLEKSRLLSDRFSAERPKGSFSTLEIQRTEQGDSAMYLCASSLTLNTEAFFGQGTRLTVV.

This clone was recorded a few times. This chain links TRBV30 with TRBJ1-5; possibly TRBD1 for D (6 bases). Per germline, CDR1 GTSNPN and CDR2 SVGIG (reference sequence). The CDR3 runs 16 residues. Trimming removed 0 bases from V and 1 base from J, with 13 bases in between. The CDR3: CAWSVGGAPSNQPQHF. In DNA, the CDR3 is TGTGCCTGGAGTGTCGGGGGGGCGCCGAGCAATCAGCCCCAGCATTTT.

The genes are TRBV7-2 and TRBJ1-5, with D tentatively TRBD1 (5 bases). V was trimmed by 5 bases and J by 11 bases, leaving 13 bases between them. The CDR3 contains 12 residues. Germline assignment: CDR1 SGHTA and CDR2 FQGNSA. CDR3 DNA: TGTGCCAGCAGCACCTATGGGGGGTCCCAGCATTTT. It encodes CASSTYGGSQHF.